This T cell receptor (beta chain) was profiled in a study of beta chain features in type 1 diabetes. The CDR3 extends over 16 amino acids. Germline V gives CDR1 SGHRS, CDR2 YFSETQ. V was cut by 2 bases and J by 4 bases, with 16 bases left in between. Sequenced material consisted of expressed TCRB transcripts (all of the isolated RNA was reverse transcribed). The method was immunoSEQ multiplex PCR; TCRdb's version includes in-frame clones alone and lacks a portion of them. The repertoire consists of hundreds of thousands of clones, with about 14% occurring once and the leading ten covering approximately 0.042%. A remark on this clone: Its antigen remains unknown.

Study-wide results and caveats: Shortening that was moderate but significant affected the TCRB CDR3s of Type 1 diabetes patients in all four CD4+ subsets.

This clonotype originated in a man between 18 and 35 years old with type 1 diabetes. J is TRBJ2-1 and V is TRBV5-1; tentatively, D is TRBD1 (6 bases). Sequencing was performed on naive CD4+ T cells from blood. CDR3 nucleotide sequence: TGCGCCAGCAGCTTACAGGGTGGTGGGGTTTACAATGAGCAGTTCTTC. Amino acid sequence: CASSLQGGGVYNEQFF.